A single count supports the clone carrying this T cell receptor beta chain. The CDR3 totals 15 residues. The data are from a study of blood T cell repertoires in COVID-19. The protocol was immunoSEQ multiplex PCR, while the TCRdb copy is restricted to in-frame clones and leaves out a portion. The table has some 140,000 clones, more than 70% seen once. The sample taken for sequencing was peripheral blood. The chain links TRBV12-1 to TRBJ2-1; the D call of TRBD2 is as the table states it, not checked on the DNA. TRBV12-1 is shown as a pseudogene. The source is a human donor in a cohort sampled during active COVID-19. CDR3 in DNA: TGTGCCAGCAGCAGTGAGCGGGACTCCTACAATGAGCAGTTCTTC. It encodes CASSSERDSYNEQFF.